This T cell receptor (beta chain) was documented in a study of T cells in pancreatic ductal adenocarcinoma. Whole-study findings and limits: Results skew toward the minority of patients with early-stage disease.

No neoadjuvant therapy was given to the selected pancreatic ductal adenocarcinoma patients before their surgery. The method was immunoSEQ multiplex PCR; TCRdb's version includes in-frame clones alone and lacks a portion of them. The data contain 85,000 to 120,000 clones, 90% to 95% of them singletons. With regard to this clone: Its antigen remains unknown.

V lost 5 bases, J lost 5 bases, and 7 bases stayed unmatched. The CDR3 loop spans 14 amino acids. Germline-derived CDR1 and CDR2 are LNHDA and SQIVND (reference sequence). The chain is built from TRBV19 and TRBJ2-5; TRBD1 matches 8 bases. The source material was PBMCs. This receptor was obtained from a human donor with pancreatic ductal adenocarcinoma. For the CDR3, the DNA is TGTGCCAGTAGTTTTCCAGGGGGCGAGGAGACCCAGTACTTC. Amino acids: CASSFPGGEETQYF.